The T cell receptor (beta chain) under discussion was sequenced for a study of T cell repertoires in cytomegalovirus infection. Study summary: Both a matching HLA type and CMV infection were indicated by public TCR beta signatures.

TCRdb redid the calling of the reads with MiXCR, one entry per CDR3 protein. Among roughly 760,000 distinct CDR3 sequences, 35% to 45% were seen once, and the ten largest hold roughly 2.8%. Germline V gives CDR1 MDHEN, CDR2 SYDVKM. This CDR3 has 14 amino acids. The V segment lost 6 bases and the J segment 10 bases; nucleotides outside the gene matches: 9. General study results and limits: Cumulative public TCR beta family frequency identified CMV carriers with the relevant HLA. The ex vivo response showed dominance by HLA-C-restricted CMV-specific TCR beta clonotypes.

This clonotype was seen only a few times. Its cognate antigen is unknown. Source material: PBMCs. This chain connects TRBV28 to TRBJ1-2; 12 bases agree with TRBD1. The source of this sequence is a human donor in good health (CMV status not recorded). Some clones in this sample may be carry-over from other donors' samples. The CDR3 region has the DNA TGTGCCAGCAGCTACGTGGGACAGGGGGCCTCCTACACCTTC. Translating gives CASSYVGQGASYTF.